This T cell receptor (beta chain) was identified during a study of response to subunit inactivated influenza vaccine. V shed 1 base and J shed 5 bases, with 16 bases lying between them. Germline CDR1 and CDR2: SGHTS and YDEGEE. This CDR3 has 15 amino acids. This clonotype came up a few times. A single record per CDR3 protein comes from TCRdb applying MiXCR to the RT-PCR reads. The sample lists about 570,000 distinct CDR3 sequences; 11% were seen once. The sample also formed part of further work on T cells expressing NK-cell markers. From that second work: Beta-chain TCR cDNA was generated via 5'RACE template switching with UMIs. The TCR beta repertoires originated in sorted CD3+CD56+NKG2C+, CD3+CD56+NKG2C- and CD3+CD56-NKG2C+ T cells.

The chain recombines TRBV5-8 with TRBJ2-7; TRBD2 is a possible D gene (5 bases). This TCR derives from a man aged 45-65 years who received an inactivated influenza vaccine. The sequences come from PBMCs from blood, collected on the day of vaccination. The CDR3 nucleotides read TGTGCCAGCAGCTTGTCGGGGATGGGAAATCACGAGCAGTACTTC. The encoded protein is CASSLSGMGNHEQYF. Supplemented by reference TRBV5-8 and TRBJ2-7, the full variable domain reads EAGVTQSPTHLIKTRGQQATLRCSPISGHTSVYWYQQALGLGLQFLLWYDEGEERNRGNFPPRFSGRQFPNYSSELNVNALELEDSALYLCASSLSGMGNHEQYFGPGTRLTVT.